This TCR beta chain came from a study of OX40 agonist ivuxolimab in advanced cancers. The V gene's germline CDR1 is SGDLS and CDR2 YYNGEE. The CDR3 consists of 18 residues. With 0 bases clipped from V and 1 base from J, the junction kept 8 bases outside the gene matches. The protocol was immunoSEQ multiplex PCR, while the TCRdb copy is restricted to in-frame clones and leaves out a portion. Here the sample spans 57,000 or so clones, roughly 82% being singletons. The input for sequencing was CD4+ or CD8+ T cells sorted from blood, taken in a trial of the OX40 agonist ivuxolimab. This TCR came from an adult with an advanced solid tumor such as melanoma, head and neck, liver or kidney cancer. The rearrangement links TRBV9 to TRBJ2-2; 8 nucleotides align to TRBD2. CDR3 sequence: CASSVVSGGLLNTGELFF. The CDR3 nucleotides read TGTGCCAGCAGCGTAGTGTCGGGGGGGCTCTTGAACACCGGGGAGCTGTTTTTT.